The present TCR beta chain was sequenced within a study of cytomegalovirus exposure and HLA in healthy donors. Vbeta (60) and Jbeta (13) primers were used in the PCR. Clones were sequenced by immunoSEQ multiplex PCR, and TCRdb holds only the in-frame ones, with some missing. This sample has 150,000 to 160,000 clones; 70% to 80% occur once, and the top ten carry 7.7%. Broader study findings: Later genetic work tied a missense DCLRE1C variant to beta-chain V and J trimming.

Turning to this clone: What it binds is unknown.

The CDR3 loop spans 15 amino acids. The germline V gene encodes CDR1 SGHVS and CDR2 FNYEAQ. The trim removed 0 bases at V and 8 bases at J, leaving 4 bases unmatched. This clonotype was sampled from a man under 40 in good health and CMV-seropositive. The sample was PBMCs. The chain links TRBV7-6 to TRBJ2-1; 10 nucleotides line up with TRBD2. CDR3 in amino acids: CASSLASAGGHEQFF. The CDR3, as DNA: TGTGCCAGCAGCTTAGCGTCAGCGGGGGGGCATGAGCAGTTCTTC.